These 21 T cell receptor beta chains came from one sample sequenced in a study of cytomegalovirus exposure and HLA in healthy donors. 13 Jbeta primers and 60 Vbeta primers were used for the PCR. Here immunoSEQ multiplex PCR was the method, and the copy in TCRdb shows in-frame clones only, minus some. In the table there are approximately 140,000 clones, 70% to 85% of which are singletons. Input material: PBMCs. Source of these receptors: a boy under 10 years old in good health and CMV-seronegative.

The chain couples TRBV7-3 to TRBJ1-1, with D possibly being TRBD1 (5 bases). Deletions cut 5 bases from V and 3 bases from J, with 10 bases between. This CDR3 is built from 13 residues. The germline CDR1 and CDR2 sequences are SGHTA and FQGTGA. CDR3 loop: CASSVRQHTEAFF. The CDR3 DNA reads TGTGCCAGCAGCGTAAGACAGCACACTGAAGCTTTCTTT.

The chain uses TRBV29-1 and TRBJ1-2, with D hard to call. Trimming pared 5 bases from V and 6 bases from J, leaving 10 bases between. CDR3 length: 11 amino acids. In germline, CDR1 is SQVTM, CDR2 ANQGSEA. CDR3 nucleotide sequence: TGCAGCGTTTGGCGGCCGAATGGCTACACCTTC. Translating gives CSVWRPNGYTF.

The V gene is TRBV30, the J gene TRBJ1-2; no reliable D call. V was clipped by 2 bases and J by 6 bases, with 10 bases between them. This CDR3 has 12 residues. Germline V lookup: CDR1 GTSNPN, CDR2 SVGIG (reference sequence). The CDR3 reads CAWSSGFNGYTF. CDR3 DNA: TGTGCCTGGAGTTCGGGTTTCAATGGCTACACCTTC.

The chain uses TRBV6-5 and TRBJ2-5, with D possibly matching TRBD2 (5 bases). Trimming left V 0 bases short and J 4 bases short, with 15 bases between. This CDR3 comprises 16 residues. Looked up from germline, CDR1 is MNHEY and CDR2 is SVGAGI. Written as DNA, the CDR3 is TGTGCCAGCAGTTACTCTCGAGGGAAGGTTTCAGAGACCCAGTACTTC. It yields the protein CASSYSRGKVSETQYF.

The rearrangement uses TRBV9 and TRBJ2-7, with 8 bases lining up with TRBD1. The CDR3 has 17 amino acids. Germline V lookup: CDR1 SGDLS, CDR2 YYNGEE. Trimming at V came to 4 bases and at J to 3 bases, leaving 15 bases not matched to a gene. In DNA, the CDR3 is TGTGCCAGCAGCCCCTGGTCAACAGGGGGGCTTGGCTACGAGCAGTACTTC. Its translation is CASSPWSTGGLGYEQYF.

This clone was seen once. The chain recombines TRBV23-1 with TRBJ2-7; 8 bases are a match to TRBD1. TRBV23-1 is flagged as an ORF with uncertain function. This CDR3 region has 14 residues. The ends lost 6 bases at V and 1 base at J; junction bases unmatched: 5. This chain's CDR3 is CASSLRDRSYEQYF. The CDR3 DNA reads as TGCGCCAGCAGCCTCCGGGACAGGTCCTACGAGCAGTACTTC.

The chain employs TRBV18 and TRBJ2-3; maybe TRBD2 (6 bases). Germline CDR1 and CDR2: KGHSH and LQKENI. V lost 3 bases to trimming and J lost 4 bases, with 8 bases between them. The CDR3 totals 13 residues. CDR3 sequence (DNA): TGTGCCAGCTCACCCCCGGGGGCAGATACGCAGTATTTT. Amino acids: CASSPPGADTQYF.

This clone was seen a handful of times. Germline is not matched at one junction end, which may reflect a read error. The chain joins TRBV7-7 to TRBJ2-2, with TRBD1 matching 9 bases. This CDR3 is 16 amino acids long. Germline V gives CDR1 SSHAT, CDR2 FNYEAQ (reference sequence). CDR3 amino acids: CASSSGTGTYTGELFF. The CDR3 DNA sequence: TGTGCTAGCAGCTCCGGGACAGGGACTTACACCGGGGAGCTGTTTTTT.

The V and J genes are TRBV29-1 and TRBJ2-6, with TRBD1 matching over 12 bases. V was pared by 6 bases and J by 3 bases, with 6 bases of the junction left unmatched. CDR3 length: 16 amino acids. Germline assignment: CDR1 SQVTM and CDR2 ANQGSEA. The CDR3 sequence is CSVGDRGRGGANVLTF. CDR3 sequence (DNA): TGCAGCGTGGGGGACAGGGGGCGCGGTGGGGCCAACGTCCTGACTTTC.

This chain links TRBV27 with TRBJ2-7; 9 bases match TRBD1. V was clipped by 4 bases and J by 4 bases; unmatched bases: 8. Germline lookup yields CDR1 MNHEY and CDR2 SMNVEV (reference sequence). The CDR3 spans 15 residues. This CDR3 reads CASSSDRGFRYEQYF. The CDR3 DNA is TGTGCCAGCAGTTCAGACAGGGGGTTTCGGTACGAGCAGTACTTC.

The chain is built from TRBV19 and TRBJ1-4; possibly TRBD1 for D (5 bases). Deletions cut 1 base from V and 4 bases from J, with 7 bases between. CDR1 LNHDA and CDR2 SQIVND come from the germline V gene (reference sequence). The CDR3 length is 14 residues. The CDR3 DNA sequence: TGTGCCAGTAGTATAGCGGGGGTTAATGAAAAACTGTTTTTT. It codes for CASSIAGVNEKLFF.

J is TRBJ1-6 and V is TRBV5-4; the D gene is possibly TRBD1 (5 bases). V shed 0 bases and J shed 14 bases, with 24 bases lying between them. CDR1 SGHNT and CDR2 YYREEE come from the germline V gene (reference sequence). The CDR3 sequence is 17 residues long. The CDR3 protein is CASSLDPRGVGVISLHF. In DNA form, the CDR3 reads TGTGCCAGCAGCTTGGACCCACGGGGGGTTGGGGTGATCTCCCTCCACTTT.

The rearrangement links TRBV15 to TRBJ2-1; 9 bases fit TRBD1. Per germline, CDR1 LNHNV and CDR2 YYDKDF (reference sequence). The V and J ends lost 5 bases and 3 bases, in that order; junction bases with no gene match: 17. The CDR3 is 19 amino acids. This CDR3 is CATSHFRDREFGGYNEQFF. CDR3 bases: TGTGCCACCAGCCACTTCCGGGACAGGGAATTTGGGGGCTACAATGAGCAGTTCTTC.

The chain is built from TRBV7-9 and TRBJ2-1, with 7 bases identical to TRBD1. Looked up from germline, CDR1 is SEHNR and CDR2 is FQNEAQ (reference sequence). Trimming cost V 5 bases and J 5 bases; bases outside gene matches: 6. This CDR3 spans 14 amino acids. CDR3 sequence: CASSRTGVHNEQFF. As DNA, the CDR3 is TGTGCCAGCAGCCGTACAGGGGTCCACAATGAGCAGTTCTTC. Full variable domain (outside the CDR3, taken from reference TRBV7-9 and TRBJ2-1): DTGVSQNPRHKITKRGQNVTFRCDPISEHNRLYWYRQTLGQGPEFLTYFQNEAQLEKSRLLSDRFSAERPKGSFSTLEIQRTEQGDSAMYLCASSRTGVHNEQFFGPGTRLTVL.

The V and J genes are TRBV4-1 and TRBJ1-1; D possibly corresponds to TRBD1 (5 bases). V dropped 0 bases and J dropped 1 base, with 18 bases sitting between them. The germline CDR1 and CDR2 sequences are MGHRA and YSYEKL. The CDR3 spans 18 residues. The CDR3: CASSQDGGPSRENTEAFF. In nucleotides, the CDR3 is TGCGCCAGCAGCCAAGACGGGGGACCTAGTCGGGAGAACACTGAAGCTTTCTTT.

The chain employs TRBV14 and TRBJ2-5, with D possibly being TRBD1 (6 bases). The DNA end is a closer match to TRBJ2-7, so the J assignment may be wrong. The CDR3 has 14 amino acids. Germline V lookup: CDR1 SGHDN, CDR2 FVKESK. The CDR3 here is CASSRFTGTYEQYF. The CDR3, as DNA: TGTGCCAGCAGCCGCTTTACAGGGACCTACGAGCAGTACTTC.

This sequence joins TRBV7-9 and TRBJ2-1; TRBD2 agrees at 8 bases. From germline, CDR1 is SEHNR and CDR2 FQNEAQ (reference sequence). The CDR3 spans 16 residues. J gave up 6 bases and V 1 base, and 8 bases lay outside the gene matches. The CDR3 loop is CASSLVGTRMGNEQFF. The CDR3 DNA sequence: TGTGCCAGCAGCTTAGTTGGGACTAGAATGGGCAATGAGCAGTTCTTC.

The V gene is TRBV7-2, the J gene TRBJ2-5; D perhaps matches TRBD1 (5 bases). Deletions cut 6 bases from V and 10 bases from J, with 15 bases between. This CDR3 comprises 12 residues. From germline, CDR1 is SGHTA and CDR2 FQGNSA. The CDR3 region is CASRSPGQGQYF. The CDR3 nucleotides read TGTGCCAGCAGATCCCCTGGGCAGGGCCAGTACTTC.

The V call is TRBV7-2, the J call TRBJ2-3; tentatively, D is TRBD2 (6 bases). Trimming removed 4 bases from V and 0 bases from J, with 11 bases in between. The V gene's germline CDR1 is SGHTA and CDR2 FQGNSA. The CDR3 contains 15 residues. As DNA, the CDR3 is TGTGCCAGCAGCTCCTCCGGGACTAGCACAGATACGCAGTATTTT. Protein: CASSSSGTSTDTQYF.

This sequence joins TRBV5-4 and TRBJ2-7; 13 nucleotides agree with TRBD2. CDR1 is SGHNT, CDR2 YYREEE, per germline (reference sequence). CDR3 size: 16 residues. V lost 1 base to trimming and J lost 2 bases; unmatched junction nucleotides: 3. Written as DNA, the CDR3 is TGTGCCAGCAGCTTGTCCACTAGCGGGGGGGCCTACGAGCAGTACTTC. It translates to CASSLSTSGGAYEQYF.

CDR3: CASKTGGVGTGELFF. The DNA of the CDR3 is TGTGCCAGCAAGACAGGGGGCGTTGGAACCGGGGAGCTGTTTTTT. The gene calls are TRBV5-6 and TRBJ2-2, with TRBD1 identical over 10 bases. The CDR3 consists of 15 residues. Germline loops: CDR1 SGHDT, CDR2 YYEEEE. The V gene end was trimmed by 6 bases and the J gene end by 5 bases; junction bases not matched to a gene: 7.